This record looks at one T cell receptor (beta chain) sequence and its context. Its target is not known. Per germline, CDR1 MNHEY and CDR2 SVGAGI. The CDR3 sequence is 15 residues long. V lost 1 base and J lost 3; bases outside the gene matches: 4. TCRdb re-called the 5' RACE reads with MiXCR, one entry per CDR3 protein. The data contain about 840,000 distinct CDR3 sequences, about 12% of them seen just once; the ten biggest clones take up approximately 0.51%. The data were taken from a study of CD8 T cells in ankylosing spondylitis. Study-wide results and caveats: In ankylosing spondylitis patients, matched synovial fluid reportedly showed significant enrichment of disease-linked clones. Fewer than ten highly homologous variants made up a TCR beta motif that seemed to typify ankylosing spondylitis blood. With a CD8+ phenotype, disease-linked clones were relatively rare in peripheral blood.

The sample was blood, either unsorted or a sorted T cell fraction (not recorded which). The rearrangement links TRBV6-5 to TRBJ2-5; 8 nucleotides agree with TRBD2. The TCR sequence derives from a male donor with ankylosing spondylitis. DNA of the CDR3: TGTGCCAGCAGTTACTATAGCGGGGAAGAAGAGACCCAGTACTTC. It encodes CASSYYSGEEETQYF.